A single T cell receptor beta chain is shown here with its context. Its antigen is unknown. V shed 4 bases and J 5 bases; nucleotides not matched to a gene: 8. The CDR3 is made up of 15 amino acids. The germline V gene has CDR1 LNHNV and CDR2 YYDKDF (reference sequence). The source of the sample is a study of T-cell memory formation after mild COVID-19. Study conclusions and caveats: Memory cells collected pre-infection included some clones that later responded, suggesting cross-reactive memory joined. Whereas later expanders leaned CD4+, clones contracting day 15 to 85 showed a balanced CD4/CD8 makeup.

TCRalpha and TCRbeta libraries used 5'RACE with constant-segment primers and UMIs. One entry per CDR3 protein, called by TCRdb with MiXCR from the 5' RACE reads. Among tens of thousands of distinct CDR3 sequences listed, around an eighth were seen once. The chain carries TRBV15 and TRBJ2-7, with 10 positions matching TRBD1. Sample: PBMCs or a T cell subset sorted from them (not recorded which). The TCR comes from an adult woman who had mild COVID-19 (a few samples of this study predate the infection). Cell type and time point are not known. CDR3 sequence reads: CATSTAGTGAHEQYF. In DNA, the CDR3 is TGTGCCACCAGCACTGCCGGGACAGGGGCTCACGAGCAGTACTTC.